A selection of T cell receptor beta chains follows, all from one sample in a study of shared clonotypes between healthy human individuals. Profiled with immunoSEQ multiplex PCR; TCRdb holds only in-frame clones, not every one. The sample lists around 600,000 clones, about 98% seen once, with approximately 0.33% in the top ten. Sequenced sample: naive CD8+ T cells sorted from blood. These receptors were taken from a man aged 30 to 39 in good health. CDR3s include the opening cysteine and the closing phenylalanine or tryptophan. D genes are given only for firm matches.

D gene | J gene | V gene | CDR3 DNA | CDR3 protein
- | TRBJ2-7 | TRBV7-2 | TGTGCCAGCAGCTTAGTGCTGCGGGACGGAAACTACGAGCAGTACTTC | CASSLVLRDGNYEQYF
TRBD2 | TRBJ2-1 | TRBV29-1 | TGCAGCGTTGACCGGGGACTAGCGGGAGGGCCTGGGGATGAGCAGTTCTTC | CSVDRGLAGGPGDEQFF
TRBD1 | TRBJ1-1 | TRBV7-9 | TGTGCCAGCAGCTTATCAACAGGGGGGGTAAACACTGAAGCTTTCTTT | CASSLSTGGVNTEAFF
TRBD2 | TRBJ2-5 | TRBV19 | TGTGCCAGTAGTATAATGGGGACTAGCGGGAGCGGAGAGACCCAGTACTTC | CASSIMGTSGSGETQYF
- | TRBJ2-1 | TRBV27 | TGTGCCAGCAGTCCCGTGCTCGATGGGATATACAATGAGCAGTTCTTC | CASSPVLDGIYNEQFF
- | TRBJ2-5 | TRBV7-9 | TGTGCCAGCAGCTTAAGACCAGAAGAGACCCAGTACTTC | CASSLRPEETQYF
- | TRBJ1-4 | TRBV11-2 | TGTGCCAGCAGTTCCACGGGAGGGGCAACTAATGAAAAACTGTTTTTT | CASSSTGGATNEKLFF
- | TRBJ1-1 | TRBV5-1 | TGCGCCAGCAGCTCTTCCGGGGGTGGTTATGCTGAAGCTTTCTTT | CASSSSGGGYAEAFF
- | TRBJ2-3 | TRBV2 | TGTGCCAGCCGCACCATCGGACAACGCACAGATACGCAGTATTTT | CASRTIGQRTDTQYF
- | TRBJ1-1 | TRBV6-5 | TGTGCCAGCAGTTACCGGGGGGCTGGGAATACTGAAGCTTTCTTT | CASSYRGAGNTEAFF
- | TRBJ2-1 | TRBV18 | TGTGCCAGCTCACCAAACGGGGGAGTGGGCAATGAGCAGTTCTTC | CASSPNGGVGNEQFF
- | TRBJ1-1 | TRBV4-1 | TGCGCCAGCAGCCAAGTTGGGTCGAACGCGGGGGTGAACACTGAAGCTTTCTTT | CASSQVGSNAGVNTEAFF
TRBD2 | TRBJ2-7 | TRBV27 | TGTGCCAGCAGCGGCACGGGGGGTTATACCCTTGAGCAGTACTTC | CASSGTGGYTLEQYF
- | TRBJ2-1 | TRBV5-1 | TGCGCCAGCAGCTGGGACTATGAGCAGTTCTTC | CASSWDYEQFF
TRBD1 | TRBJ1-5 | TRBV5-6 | TGTGCCAGCAGCAGATCAGGGGGTACGAGCAATCAGCCCCAGCATTTT | CASSRSGGTSNQPQHF
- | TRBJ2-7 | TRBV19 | TGTGCCAGTAGTATACTCCCACTCTACGAGCAGTACTTC | CASSILPLYEQYF
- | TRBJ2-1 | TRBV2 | TGTGCCAGCATTGTAGGGGACAATGAGCAGTTCTTC | CASIVGDNEQFF